This T cell receptor (beta chain) was retrieved from a study of blood T cell repertoires in COVID-19. Original methodology: For nucleated cells, counts were estimated from reference gene primer amplification. Here immunoSEQ multiplex PCR was the method, and the copy in TCRdb shows in-frame clones only, minus some. D and trimming come from the DNA, and the V and J calls and clone size come from that table. The data hold a few hundred thousand clones, with approximately 87% observed a single time. Sequenced input: peripheral blood. The receptor was isolated from a woman aged 25-40 years with COVID-19, enrolled during active disease.

DNA for the CDR3: TGTGCCAGCAGCTTAAGTCTAGGGAACACCGGGGAGCTGTTTTTT. Its protein product is CASSLSLGNTGELFF. The chain combines TRBV7-3 with TRBJ2-2; no clear D. CDR3 length: 15 amino acids. Germline assignment: CDR1 SGHTA and CDR2 FQGTGA. V lost 1 base and J lost 1, with 7 bases in between.